This T cell receptor beta chain appears in the sequencing data of a study of T cell responses to AZD1222 COVID-19 vaccine. Concerning this clone itself: Its antigen is still unknown.

Study-wide results and limits: It should be noted that donors were predominantly white British and more often female, and clonal diversity was possibly underestimated.

The method was immunoSEQ multiplex PCR; TCRdb's version includes in-frame clones alone and lacks a portion of them. The sample contains some 99,000 clones, over 75% of which appear only once. V lost 6 bases, J lost 2 bases, and 9 bases stayed unmatched. This CDR3 spans 16 amino acids. In germline, CDR1 is MNHNY, CDR2 SVGAGI (reference sequence). Specimen: peripheral blood, collected on day 0 of MenACWY control vaccination. This TCR was sampled from an adult in good health. The chain employs TRBV6-6 and TRBJ1-4; 7 nucleotides agree with TRBD1. The CDR3 DNA reads TGTGCCAGCAGCTTACCACCGGGACAGACTAATGAAAAACTGTTTTTT. As protein: CASSLPPGQTNEKLFF.